This TCR beta chain is drawn from a study of cytomegalovirus exposure and HLA in healthy donors. Study-wide context: The same platform was used for the 100 to 150 validation repertoires as for the approximately 610 first-cohort repertoires, as reported in a later analysis. Whole-study findings and limits: Reports indicated that the classifier achieved high specificity and sensitivity in diagnosing cytomegalovirus status. It was about 150 TCR beta chains that were listed as cytomegalovirus-associated.

V lost 5 bases, J lost 5 bases, and 7 bases stayed unmatched. CDR1 is MDHEN and CDR2 is SYDVKM in the germline V gene. CDR3 size: 15 residues. TCRdb keeps only in-frame clones here, not all; method: immunoSEQ multiplex PCR. Of around 220,000 clones detected, roughly 88% appear once; the ten largest clones hold 2.9%. Turning to this clone: Its antigen remains unidentified.

These donors were members of the approximately 120-subject validation cohort, a group separate from the approximately 670-subject first cohort. The source material was PBMCs. The clonotype originates from a woman under 30 in good health and CMV-seronegative. The chain links TRBV28 to TRBJ2-3; 10 bases fit TRBD2. The CDR3: CASSMTSGFGDTQYF. CDR3 DNA: TGTGCCAGCAGTATGACTAGCGGGTTTGGAGATACGCAGTATTTT.